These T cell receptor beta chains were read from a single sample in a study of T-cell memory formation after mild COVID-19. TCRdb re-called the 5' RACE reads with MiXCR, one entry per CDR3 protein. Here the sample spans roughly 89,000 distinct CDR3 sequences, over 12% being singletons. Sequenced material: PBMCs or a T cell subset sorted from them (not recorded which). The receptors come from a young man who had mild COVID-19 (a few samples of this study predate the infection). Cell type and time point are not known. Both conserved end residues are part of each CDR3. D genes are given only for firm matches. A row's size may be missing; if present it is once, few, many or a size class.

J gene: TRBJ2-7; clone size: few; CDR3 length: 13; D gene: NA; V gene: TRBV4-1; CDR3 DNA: TGCGCCAGCAGCCAAGAACAGCCCTACGAGCAGTACTTC; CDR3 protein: CASSQEQPYEQYF
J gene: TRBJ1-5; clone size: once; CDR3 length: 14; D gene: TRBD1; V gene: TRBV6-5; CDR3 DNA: TGTGCCAGCAGAGCCAGGGGGCCCGATCAGCCCCAGCATTTT; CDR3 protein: CASRARGPDQPQHF
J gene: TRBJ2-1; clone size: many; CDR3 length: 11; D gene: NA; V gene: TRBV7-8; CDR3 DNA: TGTGCCAGCAGCTTAGCCTATGAGCAGTTCTTC; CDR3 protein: CASSLAYEQFF
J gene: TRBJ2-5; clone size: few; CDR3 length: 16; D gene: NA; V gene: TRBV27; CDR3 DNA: TGTGCCAGCAGTTTAGGGCTAGCTGGGGTTGGGGAGACCCAGTACTTC; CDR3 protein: CASSLGLAGVGETQYF
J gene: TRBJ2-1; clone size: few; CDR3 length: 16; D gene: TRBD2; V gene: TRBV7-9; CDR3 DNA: TGTGCCAGCAGCCCCATAGCGGGGGGCTCCTACAATGAGCAGTTCTTC; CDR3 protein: CASSPIAGGSYNEQFF
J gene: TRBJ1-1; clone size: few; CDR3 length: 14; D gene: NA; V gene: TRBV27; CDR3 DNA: TGTGCCAGCAGTTTATTGGCCGCTAACACTGAAGCTTTCTTT; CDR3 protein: CASSLLAANTEAFF
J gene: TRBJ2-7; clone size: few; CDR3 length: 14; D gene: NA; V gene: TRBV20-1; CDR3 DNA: TGCAGTGCTCGGGCCGCGGAGGTAAAGGGCGAGCAGTACTTC; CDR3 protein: CSARAAEVKGEQYF
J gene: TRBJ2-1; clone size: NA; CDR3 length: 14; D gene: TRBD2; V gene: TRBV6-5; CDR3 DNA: TGTGCCAGCAGTTACTCCGGCGGGAGCGATGAGCAGTTCTTC; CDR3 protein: CASSYSGGSDEQFF
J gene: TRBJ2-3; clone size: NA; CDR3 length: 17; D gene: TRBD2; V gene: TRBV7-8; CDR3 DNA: TGTGCCAGCAGCCCTGTAGCGGGAATCTCTAGCACAGATACGCAGTATTTT; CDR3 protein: CASSPVAGISSTDTQYF
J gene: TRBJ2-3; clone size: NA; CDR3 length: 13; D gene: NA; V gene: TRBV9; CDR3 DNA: TGTGCCAGCAGCGATACGGTGGGGGTTGTGCAGTATTTT; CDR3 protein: CASSDTVGVVQYF
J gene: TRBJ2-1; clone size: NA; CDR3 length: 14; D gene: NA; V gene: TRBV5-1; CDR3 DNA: TGCGCCAGCAGCTTGGTTGGTAGCGGCAATGAGCAGTTCTTC; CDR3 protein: CASSLVGSGNEQFF
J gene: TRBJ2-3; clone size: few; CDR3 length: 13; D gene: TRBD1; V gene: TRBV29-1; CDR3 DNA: TGCAGCTCCCGGGACAGGGGCACAGATACGCAGTATTTT; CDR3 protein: CSSRDRGTDTQYF
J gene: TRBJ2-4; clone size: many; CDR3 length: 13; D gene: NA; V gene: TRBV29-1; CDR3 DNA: TGCAGCGCAGCCGGGGGAGCCAAAAACATTCAGTACTTC; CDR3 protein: CSAAGGAKNIQYF
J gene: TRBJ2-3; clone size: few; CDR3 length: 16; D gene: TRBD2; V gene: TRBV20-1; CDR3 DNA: TGCAGTGCTAGAGGGCTAGCGGGGTCCCTCACGGATACGCAGTATTTT; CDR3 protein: CSARGLAGSLTDTQYF
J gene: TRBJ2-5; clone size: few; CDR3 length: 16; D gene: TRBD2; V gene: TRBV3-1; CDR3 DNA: TGTGCCAGCAGCCAAGAGTCGCGGGGGAGCGAGGAGACCCAGTACTTC; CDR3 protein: CASSQESRGSEETQYF
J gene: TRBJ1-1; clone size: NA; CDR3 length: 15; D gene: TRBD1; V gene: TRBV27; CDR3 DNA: TGTGCCAGCAGTTTGCGGACAGGGTCGTTTACTGAAGCTTTCTTT; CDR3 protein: CASSLRTGSFTEAFF